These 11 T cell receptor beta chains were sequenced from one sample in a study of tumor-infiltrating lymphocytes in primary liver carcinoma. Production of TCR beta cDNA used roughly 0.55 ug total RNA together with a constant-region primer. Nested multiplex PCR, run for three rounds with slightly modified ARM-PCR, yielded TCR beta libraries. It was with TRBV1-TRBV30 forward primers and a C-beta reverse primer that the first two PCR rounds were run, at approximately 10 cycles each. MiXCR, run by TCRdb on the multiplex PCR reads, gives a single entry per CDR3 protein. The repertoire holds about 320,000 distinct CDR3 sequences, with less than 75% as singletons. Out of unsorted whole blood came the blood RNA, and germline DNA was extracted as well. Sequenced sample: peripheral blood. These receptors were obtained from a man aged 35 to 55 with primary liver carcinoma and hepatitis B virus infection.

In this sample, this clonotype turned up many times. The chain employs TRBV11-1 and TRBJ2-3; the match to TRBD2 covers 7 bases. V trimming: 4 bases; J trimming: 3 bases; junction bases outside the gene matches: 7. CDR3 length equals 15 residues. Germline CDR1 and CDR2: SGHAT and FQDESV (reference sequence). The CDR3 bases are TGTGCCAGCAGCTCCGAGCGGGACCTGACAGATACGCAGTATTTT. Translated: CASSSERDLTDTQYF.

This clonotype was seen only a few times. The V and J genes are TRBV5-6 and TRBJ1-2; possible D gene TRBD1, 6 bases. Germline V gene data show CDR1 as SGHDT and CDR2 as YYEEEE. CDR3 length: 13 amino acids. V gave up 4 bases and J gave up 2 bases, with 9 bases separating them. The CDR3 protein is CASSPDSNYGYTF. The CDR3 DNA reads TGTGCCAGCAGCCCGGACAGCAACTATGGCTACACCTTC. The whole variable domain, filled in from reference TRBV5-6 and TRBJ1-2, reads DAGVTQSPTHLIKTRGQQVTLRCSPKSGHDTVSWYQQALGQGPQFIFQYYEEEERQRGNFPDRFSGHQFPNYSSELNVNALLLGDSALYLCASSPDSNYGYTFGSGTRLTVV.

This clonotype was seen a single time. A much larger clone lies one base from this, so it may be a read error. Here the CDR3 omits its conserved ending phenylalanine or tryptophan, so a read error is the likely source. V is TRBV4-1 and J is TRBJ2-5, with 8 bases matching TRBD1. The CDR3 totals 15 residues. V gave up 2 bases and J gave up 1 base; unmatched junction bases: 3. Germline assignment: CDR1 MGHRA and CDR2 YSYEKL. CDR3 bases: TGCGCCAGCAGCCAACAGACAGGGGCCCAAGAGACCCAGTACTCC. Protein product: CASSQQTGAQETQYS.

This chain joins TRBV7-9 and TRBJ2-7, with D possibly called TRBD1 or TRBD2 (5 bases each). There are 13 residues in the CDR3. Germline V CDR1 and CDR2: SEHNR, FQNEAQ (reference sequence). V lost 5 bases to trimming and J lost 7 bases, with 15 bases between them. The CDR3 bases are TGTGCCAGCAGCCCGGTGGGGGTACGGGAGCAGTACTTC. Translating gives CASSPVGVREQYF.

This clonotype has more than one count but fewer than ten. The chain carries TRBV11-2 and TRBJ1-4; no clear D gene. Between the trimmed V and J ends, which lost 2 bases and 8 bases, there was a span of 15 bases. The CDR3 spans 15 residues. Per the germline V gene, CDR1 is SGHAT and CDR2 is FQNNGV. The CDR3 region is CASSLSRGGVEKLFF. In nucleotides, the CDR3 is TGTGCCAGCAGCTTATCACGAGGAGGAGTAGAAAAACTGTTTTTT.

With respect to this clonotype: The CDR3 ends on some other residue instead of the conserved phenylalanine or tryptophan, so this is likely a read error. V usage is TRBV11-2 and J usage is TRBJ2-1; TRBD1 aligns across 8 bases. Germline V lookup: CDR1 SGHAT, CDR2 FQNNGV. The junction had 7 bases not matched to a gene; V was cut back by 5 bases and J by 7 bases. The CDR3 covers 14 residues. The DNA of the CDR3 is TGTGCCAGCAGCCACACGACAGGGGTGAATGAGCAGTTCCTC. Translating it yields CASSHTTGVNEQFL.

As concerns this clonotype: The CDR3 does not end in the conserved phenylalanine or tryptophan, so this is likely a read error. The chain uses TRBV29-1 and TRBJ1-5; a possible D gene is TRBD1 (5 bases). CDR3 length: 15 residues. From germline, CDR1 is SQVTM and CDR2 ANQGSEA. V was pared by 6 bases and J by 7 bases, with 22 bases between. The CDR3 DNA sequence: TGCAGCGTACTTACTCGGGACGGATACAACCAGCCCCAGCATCTT. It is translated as CSVLTRDGYNQPQHL.

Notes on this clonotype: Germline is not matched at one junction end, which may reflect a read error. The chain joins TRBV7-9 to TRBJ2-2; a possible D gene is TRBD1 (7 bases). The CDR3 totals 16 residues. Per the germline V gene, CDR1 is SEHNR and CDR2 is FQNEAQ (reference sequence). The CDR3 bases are TGTGCCAGCAGCCCCCAGGGGGGCTCCGACACTGGGGAGCTGTTTTTT. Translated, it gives CASSPQGGSDTGELFF.

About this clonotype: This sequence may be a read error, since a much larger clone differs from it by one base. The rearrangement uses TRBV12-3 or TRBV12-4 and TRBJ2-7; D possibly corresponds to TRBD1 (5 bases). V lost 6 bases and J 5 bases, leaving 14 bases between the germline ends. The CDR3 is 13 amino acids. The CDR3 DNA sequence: TGTGCCAGCAGCCAGGGATATCCAAACGAGCAGTACTTC. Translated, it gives CASSQGYPNEQYF.

The CDR3 DNA follows: TGTGCCAGCAATGGGCTAGCAGGGAACACAGATACGCAGTATTTT. Translation gives CASNGLAGNTDTQYF. V is TRBV6-1 and J is TRBJ2-3; D is tentatively TRBD1 or TRBD2 (5 bases each). V was trimmed by 7 bases and J by 2 bases, leaving 16 bases between them. Germline-derived CDR1 and CDR2 are MNHNS and SASEGT. This CDR3 is built from 15 residues.

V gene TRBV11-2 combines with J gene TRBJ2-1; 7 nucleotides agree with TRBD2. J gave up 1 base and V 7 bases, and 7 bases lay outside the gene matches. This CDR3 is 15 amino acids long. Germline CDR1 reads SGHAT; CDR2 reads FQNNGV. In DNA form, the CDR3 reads TGTGCCAGCATTATAGCGGGTAGTTCCTACAATGAGCAGTTCTTC. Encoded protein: CASIIAGSSYNEQFF.